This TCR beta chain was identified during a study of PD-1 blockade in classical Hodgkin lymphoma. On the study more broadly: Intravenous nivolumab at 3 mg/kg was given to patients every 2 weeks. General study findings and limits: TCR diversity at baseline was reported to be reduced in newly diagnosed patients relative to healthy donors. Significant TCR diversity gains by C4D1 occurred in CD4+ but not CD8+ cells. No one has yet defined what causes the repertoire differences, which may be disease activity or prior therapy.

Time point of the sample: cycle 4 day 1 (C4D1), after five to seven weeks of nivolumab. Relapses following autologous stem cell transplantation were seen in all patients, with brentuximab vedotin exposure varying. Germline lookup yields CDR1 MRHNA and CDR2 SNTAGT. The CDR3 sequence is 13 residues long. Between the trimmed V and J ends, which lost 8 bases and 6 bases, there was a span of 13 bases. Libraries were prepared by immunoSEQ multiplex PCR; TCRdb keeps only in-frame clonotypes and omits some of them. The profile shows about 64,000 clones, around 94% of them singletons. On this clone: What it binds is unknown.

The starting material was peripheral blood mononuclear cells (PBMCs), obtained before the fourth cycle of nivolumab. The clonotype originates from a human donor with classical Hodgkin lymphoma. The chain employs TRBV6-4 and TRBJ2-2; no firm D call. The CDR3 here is CASAMVPSGELFF. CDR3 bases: TGTGCCAGCGCTATGGTCCCCTCCGGGGAGCTGTTTTTT.